Detailed here is one T cell receptor beta chain. Its cognate antigen is unknown. This record belongs to a study of CD8 T cells in Susac syndrome. Germline assignment: CDR1 SGHTA and CDR2 FQGNSA. There are 14 residues in the CDR3. V was trimmed by 2 bases and J by 1 base, leaving 8 bases between them. RNA totalling roughly 0.5 to 1 ug underwent reverse transcription with random hexamers. TCRdb recomputed calls from the immunoSEQ multiplex PCR reads with MiXCR, one row per CDR3 protein. In the table there are tens of thousands of distinct CDR3 sequences, roughly 93% of which are singletons. General study results and limits: Repertoires of Susac syndrome CD4+ T cells lacked clonal expansion.

The sequenced sample was CD4+ T cells from PBMCs. V and J are TRBV7-2 and TRBJ1-1, with D possibly matching TRBD1 (5 bases). The origin of this receptor is a human donor with Susac syndrome. The CDR3 region is CASSLSQGNTEAFF. The CDR3, as DNA: TGTGCCAGCAGCTTATCGCAGGGGAACACTGAAGCTTTCTTT.